This is a list of T cell receptor beta chains from one sample in a study of control samples from healthy donors and cancer patients. Repertoires were generated with immunoSEQ multiplex PCR, while TCRdb's copy carries only in-frame clones and drops some. This table has roughly 150,000 clones, roughly 93% appearing once. The specimen sequenced was blood. The receptors derive from a man younger than 35 in good health. CDR3s include the opening cysteine and the closing phenylalanine or tryptophan. The D gene is left open where the match is weak. Part of the rows lack a size; the others show once, few, many or a class for expanded clones.

TRBV30	TRBJ1-3	14	-	TRBD1	CAWSVQGMGNTIYF	TGTGCCTGGAGTGTACAGGGGATGGGAAACACCATATATTTT
TRBV19	TRBJ2-3	16	-	-	CASSIFPGRSTDTQYF	TGTGCCAGTAGTATTTTCCCGGGGAGAAGCACAGATACGCAGTATTTT
TRBV11-2	TRBJ2-1	16	-	TRBD2	CASSLAASGSGNEQFF	TGTGCCAGCAGCTTAGCCGCCAGCGGGAGTGGGAATGAGCAGTTCTTC
TRBV7-7	TRBJ1-3	13	-	-	CASSLGAGNTIYF	TGTGCTAGCAGCTTGGGGGCTGGAAACACCATATATTTT
TRBV5-1	TRBJ1-2	15	-	-	CASSLEDPRGYGYTF	TGCGCCAGCAGCTTGGAAGACCCCCGGGGCTATGGCTACACCTTC
TRBV11-2	TRBJ2-7	13	-	-	CASVDTPTNEQYF	TGTGCCAGCGTTGACACTCCCACCAACGAGCAGTACTTC
TRBV3-1/TRBV3-2	TRBJ2-4	14	-	TRBD1	CASSIGQDTNIQYF	TGTGCCAGCAGCATCGGACAGGACACAAACATTCAGTACTTC
TRBV14	TRBJ2-1	13	-	-	CASSPWAYNEQFF	TGTGCCAGCAGCCCCTGGGCTTACAATGAGCAGTTCTTC
TRBV11-3	TRBJ2-7	13	-	-	CASSLSVSYEQYF	TGTGCCAGCAGCTTATCGGTCTCCTACGAGCAGTACTTC
TRBV11-2	TRBJ2-2	17	-	TRBD2	CASSLGLAGTNTGELFF	TGTGCCAGCAGCTTGGGACTAGCGGGGACGAACACCGGGGAGCTGTTTTTT
TRBV5-8	TRBJ1-4	14	-	TRBD1	CASSFRQGGEKLFF	TGTGCCAGCAGCTTTAGACAGGGAGGCGAAAAACTGTTTTTT
TRBV19	TRBJ2-2	14	-	TRBD1	CASSKGQGIGELFF	TGTGCCAGTAGTAAAGGACAGGGAATCGGGGAGCTGTTTTTT
TRBV23-1	TRBJ2-7	11	-	TRBD1	CAIGTGGAQYF	TGCGCCATCGGGACAGGGGGCGCGCAGTACTTC
TRBV7-9	TRBJ1-3	14	-	-	CASSSFRGGNTIYF	TGTGCCAGCAGCTCTTTCAGGGGTGGAAACACCATATATTTT
TRBV11-3	TRBJ2-5	15	-	-	CASSPGAERLETQYF	TGTGCCAGCAGCCCAGGGGCAGAGCGTCTAGAGACCCAGTACTTC
TRBV14	TRBJ1-2	13	-	-	CASSQVRTHGYTF	TGTGCCAGCAGCCAAGTAAGGACACATGGCTACACCTTC
TRBV27	TRBJ1-2	13	-	TRBD1	CASSSQGVYGYTF	TGTGCCAGCAGTTCACAGGGGGTTTATGGCTACACCTTC
TRBV5-4	TRBJ1-1	15	-	TRBD1	CASSPPGQRNTEAFF	TGTGCCAGCAGCCCGCCGGGACAGAGGAACACTGAAGCTTTCTTT
TRBV9	TRBJ2-1	15	-	TRBD1	CASSVGGQGHNEQFF	TGTGCCAGCAGCGTGGGGGGACAGGGACACAATGAGCAGTTCTTC
TRBV30	TRBJ2-7	13	-	-	CAWSVFRTYEQYF	TGTGCCTGGAGTGTATTCAGGACCTACGAGCAGTACTTC
TRBV3-1/TRBV3-2	TRBJ2-7	16	-	TRBD2	CASRLTSGSSLYEQYF	TGTGCCAGCAGACTGACTAGCGGGAGCTCCTTGTACGAGCAGTACTTC
TRBV5-1	TRBJ2-7	13	-	-	CASSLAEFYEQYF	TGCGCCAGCAGCTTAGCGGAGTTCTACGAGCAGTACTTC
TRBV6-2/TRBV6-3	TRBJ2-1	15	-	-	CASSYSFVSFNEQFF	TGTGCCAGCAGTTATTCTTTTGTGAGTTTCAATGAGCAGTTCTTC
TRBV7-8	TRBJ2-2	14	-	-	CASSPMRATGELFF	TGTGCCAGCAGCCCCATGAGGGCCACCGGGGAGCTGTTTTTT
TRBV5-6	TRBJ2-2	14	once	-	CASSFGELTGELFF	TGTGCCAGCAGCTTTGGGGAGTTGACCGGGGAGCTGTTTTTT